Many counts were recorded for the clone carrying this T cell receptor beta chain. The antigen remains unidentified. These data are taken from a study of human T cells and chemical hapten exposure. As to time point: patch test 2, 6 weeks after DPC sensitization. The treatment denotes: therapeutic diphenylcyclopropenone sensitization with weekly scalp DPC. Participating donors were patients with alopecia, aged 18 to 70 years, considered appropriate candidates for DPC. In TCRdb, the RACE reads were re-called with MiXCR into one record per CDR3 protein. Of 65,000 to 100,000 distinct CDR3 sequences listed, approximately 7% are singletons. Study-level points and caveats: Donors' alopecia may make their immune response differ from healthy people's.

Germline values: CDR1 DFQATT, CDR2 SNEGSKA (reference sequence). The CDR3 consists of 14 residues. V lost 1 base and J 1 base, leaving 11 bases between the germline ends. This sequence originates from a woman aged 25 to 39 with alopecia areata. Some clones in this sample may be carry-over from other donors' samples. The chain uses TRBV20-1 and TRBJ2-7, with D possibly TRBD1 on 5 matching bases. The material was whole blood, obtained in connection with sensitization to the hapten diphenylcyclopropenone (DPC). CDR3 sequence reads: CSARGQPRSYEQYF. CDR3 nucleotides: TGCAGTGCTAGAGGACAGCCACGGTCCTACGAGCAGTACTTC.